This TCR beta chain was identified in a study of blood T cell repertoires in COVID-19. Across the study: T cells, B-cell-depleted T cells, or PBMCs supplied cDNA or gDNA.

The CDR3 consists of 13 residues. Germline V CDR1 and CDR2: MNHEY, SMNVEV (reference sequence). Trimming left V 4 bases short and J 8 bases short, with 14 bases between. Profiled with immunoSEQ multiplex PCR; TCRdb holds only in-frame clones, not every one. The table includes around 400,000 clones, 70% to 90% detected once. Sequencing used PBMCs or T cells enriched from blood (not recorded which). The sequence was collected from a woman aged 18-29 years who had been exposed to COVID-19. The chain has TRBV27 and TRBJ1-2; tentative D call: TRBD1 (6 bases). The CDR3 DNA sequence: TGTGCCAGCAGTTCCTACAGGGTGCGGGGCTACACCTTC. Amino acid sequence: CASSSYRVRGYTF.